This T cell receptor (beta chain) was recorded in a study of T-cell reconstitution after alpha-beta-depleted transplantation in children. This clonotype was seen more than once but under ten times. The CDR3 contains 18 residues. V trimming: 5 bases; J trimming: 0 bases; junction bases outside the gene matches: 14. Germline V CDR1 and CDR2: SGHVS, FQNEAQ. Preparation of the TCRbeta library was carried out with unique molecular identifiers. TCRdb passed the PCR reads through MiXCR, listing each CDR3 protein once. The table includes nearly 550,000 distinct CDR3 sequences, about 18% detected once. Sequencing was performed on PBMCs from the stem cell graft donor, taken from the stem cell graft. This chain links TRBV7-8 with TRBJ2-7; 9 bases line up with TRBD1. The clonotype was recovered from a human donor who donated a stem cell graft to a child with acute lymphoblastic leukemia. CDR3 in DNA: TGTGCCAGCAGCCCGACTCGGGGGAGGACAGGGGACTCCTACGAGCAGTACTTC. Protein product: CASSPTRGRTGDSYEQYF.